A single sample gave rise to the 17 T cell receptor beta chains below, sequenced in a study of T-cell memory formation after mild COVID-19. One entry per CDR3 protein, called by TCRdb with MiXCR from the 5' RACE reads. The sample lists about 560,000 distinct CDR3 sequences; around a sixth were seen once. The material sequenced was PBMCs or a T cell subset sorted from them (not recorded which). These receptor sequences come from an adult woman who had mild COVID-19 (a few samples of this study predate the infection). Cell type and time point are not known.

The gene calls are TRBV5-1 and TRBJ1-2; D is unclear. This CDR3 has 15 residues. V lost 1 base and J 5 bases, leaving 15 bases between the germline ends. Germline V gene lookup returns CDR1 SGHRS and CDR2 YFSETQ. The DNA of the CDR3 is TGCGCCAGCAGCTTGATGGCAGATAGACTTTATGGCTACACCTTC. Residues: CASSLMADRLYGYTF.

This clonotype showed up many times. V and J are TRBV5-4 and TRBJ1-2; TRBD1 aligns across 11 bases. This CDR3 has 13 residues. Germline CDR1 reads SGHNT; CDR2 reads YYREEE (reference sequence). J was trimmed by 4 bases and V by 9 bases; bases with no gene match: 5. The CDR3 DNA sequence: TGTGCCACGGACAGGGGGCAGGGCTATGGCTACACCTTC. This gives the protein CATDRGQGYGYTF.

J is TRBJ2-3 and V is TRBV10-3; D is perhaps TRBD2 (6 bases). The germline V and J ends were trimmed by 7 bases and 0 bases, with 11 bases remaining between them. Germline CDR1 is ENHRY and CDR2 is SYGVKD. The CDR3 extends over 14 amino acids. The CDR3 here is CAIMSRGSTDTQYF. DNA of the CDR3: TGTGCCATCATGTCTCGGGGGAGCACAGATACGCAGTATTTT.

This clonotype was seen only a few times. J is TRBJ2-7 and V is TRBV12-3 or TRBV12-4; D might be TRBD1 or TRBD2, each matching 5 bases. The V end was cut by 4 bases, the J end by 7 bases, with 29 bases between. CDR3 size: 18 residues. CDR3 bases: TGTGCCAGCAGTTACCCACCGACCGGGACCGACATGTTCTGGGAGCAGTACTTC. Translated: CASSYPPTGTDMFWEQYF.

The chain combines TRBV7-6 with TRBJ2-1; 10 bases match TRBD2. The CDR3 has 15 residues. Trimming took 5 bases from V and 9 from J; bases not matched to a gene: 10. Per germline, CDR1 SGHVS and CDR2 FNYEAQ. The DNA for the CDR3 is TGTGCCAGCAGCGAGGTCCTAGCGGGGGTCGGTGAGCAGTTCTTC. This encodes CASSEVLAGVGEQFF.

V usage is TRBV29-1 and J usage is TRBJ1-1, with D possibly being TRBD1 (6 bases). Looked up from germline, CDR1 is SQVTM and CDR2 is ANQGSEA. The CDR3 is 13 amino acids. Deletions cut 3 bases from V and 3 bases from J, with 11 bases between. The CDR3 sequence is CSVEGQRYTEAFF. The CDR3 DNA reads TGCAGCGTTGAGGGACAACGATACACTGAAGCTTTCTTT.

The chain has TRBV19 and TRBJ2-7, with 11 bases lining up with TRBD2. The germline V gene has CDR1 LNHDA and CDR2 SQIVND (reference sequence). CDR3 length: 14 amino acids. Trimming took 6 bases from V and 3 from J; bases not matched to a gene: 4. CDR3 sequence (DNA): TGTGCCAGTAGGCAACTAGCGGGAGACTACGAGCAGTACTTC. It encodes CASRQLAGDYEQYF. The full variable domain, its missing parts supplied by reference TRBV19 and TRBJ2-7, is DGGITQSPKYLFRKEGQNVTLSCEQNLNHDAMYWYRQDPGQGLRLIYYSQIVNDFQKGDIAEGYSVSREKKESFPLTVTSAQKNPTAFYLCASRQLAGDYEQYFGPGTRLTVT.

This clonotype was observed a few times. CDR3 DNA sequence: TGTGCCAGCAGCTTACGGTCTCCCACAGATACGCAGTATTTT. Amino acid sequence: CASSLRSPTDTQYF. V usage is TRBV11-2 and J usage is TRBJ2-3; no reliable D call. V lost 2 bases and J lost 2, with 8 bases in between. Germline loops: CDR1 SGHAT, CDR2 FQNNGV. The CDR3 has 14 residues.

V and J are TRBV4-1 and TRBJ1-2; a possible D gene is TRBD1 (5 bases). Germline CDR1 is MGHRA and CDR2 is YSYEKL. Trimming removed 0 bases at V and 7 bases at J, with 18 bases between. The CDR3 covers 16 residues. CDR3 coding DNA: TGCGCCAGCAGCCAAGAGTGGGAAACCAGGGTTCGTGGCTACACCTTC. Its translation is CASSQEWETRVRGYTF.

This clonotype was counted at least ten times. This rearrangement joins TRBV18 to TRBJ2-3; TRBD1 agrees at 9 bases. V was clipped by 2 bases and J by 6 bases; unmatched bases: 0. CDR1 and CDR2 from the germline V gene are KGHSH and LQKENI. There are 13 residues in the CDR3. In nucleotides, the CDR3 is TGTGCCAGCTCACCAGGGACAGGGGATACGCAGTATTTT. Its protein is CASSPGTGDTQYF. The full variable domain, in which reference TRBV18 and TRBJ2-3 provide the parts outside the CDR3, is NAGVMQNPRHLVRRRGQEARLRCSPMKGHSHVYWYRQLPEEGLKFMVYLQKENIIDESGMPKERFSAEFPKEGPSILRIQQVVRGDSAAYFCASSPGTGDTQYFGPGTRLTVL.

This clonotype was seen a handful of times. This chain joins TRBV4-2 and TRBJ2-2; D call uncertain. Germline V gene lookup returns CDR1 LGHNA and CDR2 YNFKEQ. The CDR3 is 16 residues long. The V end was cut by 1 base, the J end by 1 base, with 10 bases between. The CDR3 nucleotides read TGTGCCAGCAGCCAAGGGGAAAGAATGAACACCGGGGAGCTGTTTTTT. Translation gives CASSQGERMNTGELFF.

This clonotype was counted between two and nine times. The chain has TRBV12-5 and TRBJ1-2; tentatively, D is TRBD1 (5 bases). Per germline, CDR1 LGHNT and CDR2 FRNRAP. The CDR3 is 12 amino acids. With 11 bases removed from V and 2 bases from J, the gap between germline ends came to 12 bases. The CDR3 region is CAAGRDNYGYTF. The DNA for the CDR3 is TGTGCTGCCGGGAGGGACAACTATGGCTACACCTTC. Combining the CDR3 with reference TRBV12-5 and TRBJ1-2 gives the whole variable domain DARVTQTPRHKVTEMGQEVTMRCQPILGHNTVFWYRQTMMQGLELLAYFRNRAPLDDSGMPKDRFSAEMPDATLATLKIQPSEPRDSAVYFCAAGRDNYGYTFGSGTRLTVV.

CDR3 DNA sequence: TGTGCCAGCAGTTTACAGACCAACTATGGCTACACCTTC. Translating it yields CASSLQTNYGYTF. The V gene is TRBV6-2 or TRBV6-3, the J gene TRBJ1-2; D remains unclear. V was shortened by 4 bases and J by 2 bases, with 8 bases between the two germline ends. Germline CDR1 MNHEY, CDR2 SVGEGT. The length of the CDR3 is 13 residues.

The CDR3 DNA follows: TGTGCCAGCAGTTTTGGTCTAGACTCCTACTACGAGCAGTACTTC. Translating gives CASSFGLDSYYEQYF. This chain links TRBV12-3 or TRBV12-4 with TRBJ2-7; D call uncertain. The CDR3 totals 15 residues. V lost 3 bases and J lost 3, with 15 bases in between.

This clonotype was seen more than once but under ten times. V is TRBV4-2 and J is TRBJ2-7; 8 bases agree with TRBD2. V dropped 1 base and J dropped 3; count of bases not matched to a gene: 5. The length of the CDR3 is 15 residues. Germline lookup yields CDR1 LGHNA and CDR2 YNFKEQ. CDR3 DNA: TGTGCCAGCAGCCAAGTGAGCGGGAGCTTCTACGAGCAGTACTTC. As protein: CASSQVSGSFYEQYF.

The rearrangement joins TRBV7-8 to TRBJ1-1; a weak D match, TRBD1 (6 bases). Germline V lookup: CDR1 SGHVS, CDR2 FQNEAQ. The CDR3 has 15 amino acids. Trimming cost V 3 bases and J 5 bases, with 16 bases left between them. CDR3 nucleotides: TGTGCCAGCAGCTTCCCACAGGGCGGGGAGACTGAAGCTTTCTTT. This sequence encodes CASSFPQGGETEAFF.

The chain links TRBV7-2 to TRBJ2-3, with TRBD2 identical over 13 bases. Germline V CDR1 and CDR2: SGHTA, FQGNSA. V was clipped by 5 bases and J by 5 bases; unmatched bases: 16. This CDR3 spans 19 amino acids. The CDR3 DNA sequence: TGTGCCAGCAGCGGGCGAGGCCGGACTAGCGGGAGCGGAGTAGATACGCAGTATTTT. Its protein product is CASSGRGRTSGSGVDTQYF.